One T cell receptor (beta chain) is described in this entry. As yet, its antigen is unknown. Sequencing used immunoSEQ multiplex PCR; TCRdb keeps in-frame clones, though not all of them. The sample lists some 91,000 clones; about 89% were seen once. The sample originates from a study of OX40 agonist ivuxolimab in advanced cancers. The overall study: The patients' treatment was ivuxolimab, an agonistic anti-OX40 (CD134) antibody. General study results and limits: Both blood CD4+ and CD8+ T cells showed clonal growth by week 6 at 0.1 to 3.0 mg/kg. The antigen specificity of the peripheral T cells (those that were expanded) was not determined.

The sample was CD4+ or CD8+ T cells sorted from blood, taken in a trial of the OX40 agonist ivuxolimab. The TCR originated in an adult with an advanced solid tumor such as melanoma, head and neck, liver or kidney cancer.

The CDR3 region is CASTQDRAGEQYF. DNA of the CDR3: TGTGCCAGCACCCAGGACAGGGCGGGCGAGCAGTACTTC. This sequence joins TRBV6-5 and TRBJ2-7; 8 positions agree with TRBD1. This CDR3 region has 13 residues. The V gene's germline CDR1 is MNHEY and CDR2 SVGAGI. With V trimmed by 7 bases and J by 6 bases, 8 bases remained unmatched.